The entry that follows covers one TCR beta chain sequence. The antigen is unknown. TCRdb called the reads again in MiXCR, with one record for every CDR3 protein. This table has fewer than 900,000 distinct CDR3 sequences, roughly 28% appearing once. V lost 0 bases, J lost 5 bases, and 16 bases lay in between. Per the germline V gene, CDR1 is MGHRA and CDR2 is YSYEKL. The CDR3 length is 16 residues. This entry comes from a study of T cell repertoires in cytomegalovirus infection. Study-level background: Based on public TCR beta signatures, there were indications of CMV infection and of a matching HLA type.

Findings of the study overall: The ex vivo response was dominated by HLA-C-restricted CMV-specific TCR beta clonotypes. Identification of carriers of CMV plus the relevant HLA was achieved through cumulative public TCR beta family frequency.

This specimen consisted of cultured CD8+ T cells from PBMCs, obtained from culture after CMV antigen stimulation. The source of this sequence is a human donor in good health (CMV status not recorded). Some clones in this sample may be carry-over from other donors' samples. The chain has TRBV4-1 and TRBJ1-1; maybe TRBD1 (6 bases). The CDR3 loop is CASSQEYDRMSTEAFF. CDR3 bases: TGCGCCAGCAGCCAAGAATACGACAGGATGTCGACTGAAGCTTTCTTT.